The 29 T cell receptor beta chains given below trace back to one sample, sequenced in a study of control samples from healthy donors and cancer patients. Repertoires were generated with immunoSEQ multiplex PCR, while TCRdb's copy carries only in-frame clones and drops some. Of under 100,000 clones detected, approximately 93% appear once; the ten largest clones hold approximately 1.5%. The specimen was blood. These receptors originate from a young woman in good health.

CDR3: CASSLLINTNTNTQYF. The CDR3 nucleotides are TGCGCCAGCAGCTTGTTGATCAATACGAACACGAATACGCAGTATTTT. The rearrangement uses TRBV5-1 and TRBJ2-3, with unresolved D. Germline CDR1 reads SGHRS; CDR2 reads YFSETQ. The CDR3 contains 16 residues. The V end lost 1 base, the J end lost 7 bases, and 19 bases lay between the germline ends.

This clone was seen a single time. The genes are TRBV6-1 and TRBJ1-5, with D possibly being TRBD1 (5 bases). Germline lookup yields CDR1 MNHNS and CDR2 SASEGT. Trimming pared 2 bases from V and 6 bases from J, leaving 11 bases between. This CDR3 is built from 14 residues. In nucleotides, the CDR3 is TGTGCCAGCAGTGAAATCGGGGCGGCTCAGCCCCAGCATTTT. Protein sequence: CASSEIGAAQPQHF.

This clone was seen just once. The V and J genes are TRBV5-1 and TRBJ1-2, with a possible D match to TRBD1 (6 bases). The germline V and J ends were trimmed by 0 bases and 8 bases, with 14 bases remaining between them. The germline gives CDR1 SGHRS, CDR2 YFSETQ. The CDR3 totals 14 residues. The CDR3 here is CASSLGASGEGYTF. The CDR3 region has the DNA TGCGCCAGCAGCTTGGGAGCATCAGGGGAGGGCTACACCTTC.

In DNA form, the CDR3 reads TGTGCCAGCAGTTTATTGGGGACAGGCAAGGGACAGCCCCAGCATTTT. Residues: CASSLLGTGKGQPQHF. This sequence joins TRBV27 and TRBJ1-5, with 8 bases fitting TRBD1. Per the germline V gene, CDR1 is MNHEY and CDR2 is SMNVEV (reference sequence). J lost 7 bases, V lost 1 base, and 9 bases had no gene match. This CDR3 has 16 amino acids.

V is TRBV12-3 or TRBV12-4 and J is TRBJ2-1; weak D call: TRBD1 (6 bases). CDR3 size: 13 residues. V lost 6 bases to trimming and J lost 10 bases, with 16 bases between them. CDR3 amino acids: CASRGMPGTEQFF. In DNA, the CDR3 is TGTGCCAGCAGGGGAATGCCCGGGACAGAGCAGTTCTTC.

This chain links TRBV7-8 with TRBJ1-3, with 7 nucleotides matching TRBD1. Germline V gives CDR1 SGHVS, CDR2 FQNEAQ. The CDR3 has 15 residues. V trimming: 5 bases; J trimming: 3 bases; junction bases outside the gene matches: 7. Here the CDR3 DNA reads TGTGCCAGCAGCCAGTACAGGGGAAGTGGAAACACCATATATTTT. It encodes CASSQYRGSGNTIYF.

This clone was recorded only once. The rearrangement joins TRBV6-5 to TRBJ1-1, with D unresolved. In germline, CDR1 is MNHEY, CDR2 SVGAGI. CDR3 length equals 14 residues. The V end lost 2 bases, the J end lost 2 bases, and 9 bases lay between the germline ends. CDR3: CASSYVPKNTEAFF. DNA for the CDR3: TGTGCCAGCAGTTACGTTCCCAAAAACACTGAAGCTTTCTTT.

CDR3 nucleotides: TGTGCCATCAGGGGGCCCGAGAACAATCAGCCCCAGCATTTT. This encodes CAIRGPENNQPQHF. The rearrangement joins TRBV10-3 to TRBJ1-5; the D gene is possibly TRBD1 (5 bases). Germline V gene sequence: CDR1 ENHRY, CDR2 SYGVKD. V lost 6 bases and J lost 3, with 12 bases in between. CDR3 length: 14 residues.

The gene calls are TRBV11-3 and TRBJ1-1; D unresolved. Trimming left V 0 bases short and J 0 bases short, with 8 bases between. In germline, CDR1 is SGHNT, CDR2 YENEEA. This CDR3 contains 15 residues. The CDR3 sequence is CASSLEGEMNTEAFF. CDR3 DNA sequence: TGTGCCAGCAGCTTAGAGGGAGAAATGAACACTGAAGCTTTCTTT.

As DNA, the CDR3 is TGTGCCAGTAGTATAGGGCAGGGCTCCCCAGATACGCAGTATTTT. It encodes CASSIGQGSPDTQYF. The chain uses TRBV19 and TRBJ2-3; weak D call: TRBD1 (5 bases). Germline V gene sequence: CDR1 LNHDA, CDR2 SQIVND (reference sequence). The length of the CDR3 is 15 residues. Deletions cut 1 base from V and 4 bases from J, with 12 bases between.

The rearrangement uses TRBV9 and TRBJ1-2, with D uncertain. This CDR3 is 13 amino acids long. V lost 2 bases and J lost 5, with 10 bases in between. CDR1 is SGDLS and CDR2 is YYNGEE in the germline V gene. CDR3: CASSVSDGYGYTF. DNA of the CDR3: TGTGCCAGCAGCGTGAGTGACGGGTATGGCTACACCTTC.

The CDR3 here is CASSYFRDRPNQPQHF. Here the CDR3 DNA reads TGTGCCAGCAGTTACTTCCGGGACAGGCCCAATCAGCCCCAGCATTTT. V gene TRBV6-5 combines with J gene TRBJ1-5; 8 positions match TRBD1. This CDR3 is 16 amino acids long. Losses at the gene ends were 1 base for V and 3 bases for J; bases not matched to a gene: 5. CDR1 is MNHEY, CDR2 SVGAGI, per germline.

The genes are TRBV6-5 and TRBJ2-7; possible D gene TRBD1, 6 bases. The V end was cut by 6 bases, the J end by 3 bases, with 18 bases between. This CDR3 comprises 15 residues. Germline CDR1 reads MNHEY; CDR2 reads SVGAGI. This CDR3 reads CASRSGGQPNYEQYF. CDR3 sequence (DNA): TGTGCCAGCAGATCCGGCGGACAGCCAAACTACGAGCAGTACTTC.

V gene TRBV4-1 combines with J gene TRBJ1-5; D is unresolved. V dropped 0 bases and J dropped 4 bases, with 7 bases sitting between them. Germline CDR1 and CDR2: MGHRA and YSYEKL. CDR3 length: 14 amino acids. The CDR3: CASSQEERNQPQHF. The CDR3 bases are TGCGCCAGCAGCCAAGAGGAGAGGAATCAGCCCCAGCATTTT.

This sequence joins TRBV7-9 and TRBJ2-1; 7 bases map to TRBD1. Trimming at V came to 5 bases and at J to 6 bases, leaving 10 bases not matched to a gene. This CDR3 is 15 amino acids long. Germline assignment: CDR1 SEHNR and CDR2 FQNEAQ (reference sequence). This CDR3 reads CASSLRDRPFNEQFF. DNA of the CDR3: TGTGCCAGCAGCCTCCGGGACAGACCCTTCAATGAGCAGTTCTTC.

This clone is a singleton in its sample. This chain connects TRBV6-6 to TRBJ2-3; 7 positions agree with TRBD1. CDR3 length: 13 residues. Germline V gives CDR1 MNHNY, CDR2 SVGAGI (reference sequence). The trim removed 5 bases at V and 3 bases at J, leaving 2 bases unmatched. The CDR3 region is CASSRQGTDTQYF. The CDR3 DNA reads as TGTGCCAGCAGTCGACAGGGAACAGATACGCAGTATTTT.

This clone was found once. V gene TRBV7-3 combines with J gene TRBJ2-3, with 10 bases matching TRBD2. This CDR3 has 15 residues. V was clipped by 5 bases and J by 2 bases; unmatched bases: 4. Germline lookup yields CDR1 SGHTA and CDR2 FQGTGA. The CDR3 loop reads CASSVSGRDTDTQYF. DNA for the CDR3: TGTGCCAGCAGCGTCAGCGGGAGGGACACAGATACGCAGTATTTT.

V usage is TRBV19 and J usage is TRBJ1-1; D is ambiguous. There are 15 residues in the CDR3. V was shortened by 3 bases and J by 7 bases, with 18 bases between the two germline ends. CDR1 is LNHDA and CDR2 is SQIVND in the germline V gene (reference sequence). CDR3: CASSIWGGLGSEAFF. DNA for the CDR3: TGTGCCAGTAGTATTTGGGGAGGGTTGGGTAGTGAAGCTTTCTTT.

The chain links TRBV28 to TRBJ2-3; tentative D call: TRBD1 (6 bases). CDR3 length: 12 residues. CDR1 is MDHEN and CDR2 is SYDVKM in the germline V gene. Trimming left V 6 bases short and J 11 bases short, with 15 bases between. The CDR3 region is CASSPLDRRQYF. CDR3 DNA sequence: TGTGCCAGCAGCCCCTTGGACAGACGGCAGTATTTT.

This chain links TRBV5-6 with TRBJ2-7, with no clear D. This CDR3 is built from 12 residues. Germline V lookup: CDR1 SGHDT, CDR2 YYEEEE. V was clipped by 2 bases and J by 5 bases, with 8 bases between them. The CDR3 spells CASSFLLNEQYF. As DNA, the CDR3 is TGTGCCAGCAGCTTTTTACTGAACGAGCAGTACTTC.

Written as DNA, the CDR3 is TGTGCCAGCAGCGCAGGGAATGTGAACACTGAAGCTTTCTTT. Amino acids: CASSAGNVNTEAFF. The gene calls are TRBV2 and TRBJ1-1; D is possibly TRBD1 (5 bases). This CDR3 contains 14 residues. V was shortened by 6 bases and J by 0 bases, with 11 bases between the two germline ends. CDR1 and CDR2 (germline): SNHLY, FYNNEI.

This clone was observed a few times. V usage is TRBV6-5 and J usage is TRBJ2-3; 8 nucleotides align to TRBD2. V lost 9 bases, J lost 2 bases, and 10 bases stayed unmatched. The CDR3 has 15 amino acids. The germline CDR1 and CDR2 sequences are MNHEY and SVGAGI. The DNA of the CDR3 is TGTGCCAGTGGACGGGGGGGACAAGACACAGATACGCAGTATTTT. Its protein is CASGRGGQDTDTQYF.

This chain links TRBV7-8 with TRBJ2-3; D call uncertain. V lost 1 base to trimming and J lost 15 bases, with 17 bases between them. Germline V gives CDR1 SGHVS, CDR2 FQNEAQ. The CDR3 runs to 13 residues. CDR3 DNA sequence: TGTGCCAGCAGCTTAGATCGCCCATCCCTCCGTTATTTT. It specifies CASSLDRPSLRYF. The full variable domain, with the rest looked up from reference TRBV7-8 and TRBJ2-3, is GAGVSQSPRYKVAKRGQDVALRCDPISGHVSLFWYQQALGQGPEFLTYFQNEAQLDKSGLPSDRFFAERPEGSVSTLKIQRTQQEDSAVYLCASSLDRPSLRYFGPGTRLTVL.

The V gene is TRBV6-1, the J gene TRBJ2-3; 8 bases agree with TRBD2. Germline CDR1 MNHNS, CDR2 SASEGT. CDR3 size: 16 residues. After removal of 0 bases from V and 5 bases from J, the junction contained 7 bases not matched to a gene. CDR3 sequence reads: CASSEAPFGGVDTQYF. The CDR3 bases are TGTGCCAGCAGTGAAGCACCGTTCGGGGGGGTAGATACGCAGTATTTT.

V is TRBV21-1 and J is TRBJ1-5. TRBV21-1 is shown as a pseudogene. CDR3 length equals 15 residues. CDR3 in amino acids: CALLERGVLYQPQHF. CDR3 in DNA: TGTGCCCTCTTGGAGAGGGGCGTTCTATATCAGCCCCAGCATTTT.

The chain carries TRBV3-1 (or the pseudogene TRBV3-2) and TRBJ1-1; D gene unclear. Germline lookup yields CDR1 LGHDT and CDR2 YNNKEL (reference sequence). Trimming took off 0 bases at V and 1 base at J, with 9 bases between the two ends. This CDR3 has 15 amino acids. The CDR3 loop is CASSQEWVENTEAFF. The CDR3 DNA sequence: TGTGCCAGCAGCCAAGAATGGGTCGAGAACACTGAAGCTTTCTTT.

The chain couples TRBV5-6 to TRBJ1-2; D unclear. Germline V CDR1 and CDR2: SGHDT, YYEEEE. The V end was cut by 0 bases, the J end by 1 base, with 7 bases between. The CDR3 runs 14 residues. CDR3 residues: CASSLGWNNYGYTF. CDR3 DNA: TGTGCCAGCAGCTTGGGCTGGAATAACTATGGCTACACCTTC.

The chain couples TRBV4-1 to TRBJ2-1; the D gene is possibly TRBD1 (6 bases). Trimming removed 0 bases at V and 7 bases at J, with 16 bases between. This CDR3 spans 16 amino acids. CDR1 is MGHRA and CDR2 is YSYEKL in the germline V gene. The CDR3 loop reads CASSQDSAATGNEQFF. CDR3 coding DNA: TGCGCCAGCAGCCAAGATAGCGCCGCGACAGGAAATGAGCAGTTCTTC.

This CDR3 is CASSPSRDLYNSPLHF. The CDR3 coding sequence is TGTGCCAGCAGTCCCAGCCGGGACCTTTATAATTCACCCCTCCACTTT. The gene calls are TRBV28 and TRBJ1-6; TRBD1 might be the D (5 bases). The CDR3 has 16 amino acids. Germline CDR1 is MDHEN and CDR2 is SYDVKM. V lost 5 bases and J lost 4, with 15 bases in between.